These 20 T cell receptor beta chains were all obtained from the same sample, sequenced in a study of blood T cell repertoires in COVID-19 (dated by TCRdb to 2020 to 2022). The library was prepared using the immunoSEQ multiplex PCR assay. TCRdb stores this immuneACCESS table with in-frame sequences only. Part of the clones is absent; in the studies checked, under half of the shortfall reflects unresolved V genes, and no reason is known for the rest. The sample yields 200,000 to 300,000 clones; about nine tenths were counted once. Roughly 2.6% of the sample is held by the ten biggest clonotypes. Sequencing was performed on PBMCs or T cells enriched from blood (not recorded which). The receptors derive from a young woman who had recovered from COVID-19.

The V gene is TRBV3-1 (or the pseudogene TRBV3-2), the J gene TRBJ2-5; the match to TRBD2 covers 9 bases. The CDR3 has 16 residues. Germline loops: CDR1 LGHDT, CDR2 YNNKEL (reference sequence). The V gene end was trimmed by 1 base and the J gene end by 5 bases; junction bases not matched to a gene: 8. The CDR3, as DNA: TGTGCCAGCAGCCAAGCTGTGACTAGCGGTGGGGAGACCCAGTACTTC. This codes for CASSQAVTSGGETQYF.

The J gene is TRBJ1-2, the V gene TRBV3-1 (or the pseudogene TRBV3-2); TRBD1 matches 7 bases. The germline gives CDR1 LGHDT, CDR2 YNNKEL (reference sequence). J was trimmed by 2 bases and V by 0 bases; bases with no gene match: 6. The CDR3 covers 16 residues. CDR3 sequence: CASSQDGDRANYGYTF. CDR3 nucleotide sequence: TGTGCCAGCAGCCAAGATGGTGACAGGGCCAACTATGGCTACACCTTC.

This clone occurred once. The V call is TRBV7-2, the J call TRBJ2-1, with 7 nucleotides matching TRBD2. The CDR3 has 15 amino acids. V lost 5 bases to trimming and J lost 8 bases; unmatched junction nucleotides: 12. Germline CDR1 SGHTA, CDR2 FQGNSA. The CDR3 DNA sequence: TGTGCCAGCAGCCCTCGGGCTAGCGGAATGGATGAGCAGTTCTTC. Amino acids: CASSPRASGMDEQFF.

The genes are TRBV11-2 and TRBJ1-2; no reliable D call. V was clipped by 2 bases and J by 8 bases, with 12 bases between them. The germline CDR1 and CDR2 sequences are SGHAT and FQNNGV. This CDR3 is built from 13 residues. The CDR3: CASSLNTLGGYTF. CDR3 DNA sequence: TGTGCCAGCAGCTTAAACACCCTCGGGGGCTACACCTTC.

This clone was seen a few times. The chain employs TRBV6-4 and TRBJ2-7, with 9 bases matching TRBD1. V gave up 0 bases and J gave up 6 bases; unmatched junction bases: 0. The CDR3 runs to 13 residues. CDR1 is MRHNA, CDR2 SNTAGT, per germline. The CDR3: CASSDSDRGEQYF. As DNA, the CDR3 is TGTGCCAGCAGTGACTCGGACAGGGGCGAGCAGTACTTC.

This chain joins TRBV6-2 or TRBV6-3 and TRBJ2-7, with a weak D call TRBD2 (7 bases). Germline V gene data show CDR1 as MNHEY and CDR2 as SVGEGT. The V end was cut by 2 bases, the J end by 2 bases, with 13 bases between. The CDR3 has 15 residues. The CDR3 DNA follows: TGTGCCAGCAGTTACCTGGGGGGGCCTCCCTACGAGCAGTACTTC. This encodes CASSYLGGPPYEQYF.

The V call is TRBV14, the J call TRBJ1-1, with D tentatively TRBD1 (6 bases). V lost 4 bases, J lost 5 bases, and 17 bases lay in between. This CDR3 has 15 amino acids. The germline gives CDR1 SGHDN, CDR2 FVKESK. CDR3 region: CASSPLERGWTEAFF. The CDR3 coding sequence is TGTGCCAGCAGCCCACTCGAAAGGGGGTGGACTGAAGCTTTCTTT.

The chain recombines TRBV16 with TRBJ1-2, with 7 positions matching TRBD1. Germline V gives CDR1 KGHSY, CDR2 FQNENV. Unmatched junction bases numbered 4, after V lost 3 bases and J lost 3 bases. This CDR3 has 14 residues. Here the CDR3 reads CASSQGGQYYGYTF. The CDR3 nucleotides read TGTGCCAGCAGCCAGGGGGGACAGTACTATGGCTACACCTTC.

CDR3: CASSAGRANEKLFF. As DNA, the CDR3 is TGCGCCAGCAGTGCGGGACGGGCTAATGAAAAACTGTTTTTT. This chain links TRBV5-1 with TRBJ1-4; TRBD1 might be the D (5 bases). The V end was cut by 5 bases, the J end by 3 bases, with 11 bases between. CDR1 is SGHRS, CDR2 YFSETQ, per germline. CDR3 length: 14 amino acids. The full variable domain, with the rest looked up from reference TRBV5-1 and TRBJ1-4, is KAGVTQTPRYLIKTRGQQVTLSCSPISGHRSVSWYQQTPGQGLQFLFEYFSETQRNKGNFPGRFSGRQFSNSRSEMNVSTLELGDSALYLCASSAGRANEKLFFGSGTQLSVL.

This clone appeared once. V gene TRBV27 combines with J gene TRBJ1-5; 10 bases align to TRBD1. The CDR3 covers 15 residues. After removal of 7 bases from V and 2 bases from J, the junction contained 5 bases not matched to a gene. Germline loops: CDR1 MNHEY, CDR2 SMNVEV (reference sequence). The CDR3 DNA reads TGTGCCAGCACTAGGACAGGGGGAGGCAATCAGCCCCAGCATTTT. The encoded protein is CASTRTGGGNQPQHF.

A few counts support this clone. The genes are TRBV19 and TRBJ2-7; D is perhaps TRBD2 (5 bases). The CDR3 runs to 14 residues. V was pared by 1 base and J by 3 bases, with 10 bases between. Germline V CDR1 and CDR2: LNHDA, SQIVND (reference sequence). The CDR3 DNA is TGTGCCAGTAGTATAGCGGGGTCTCTCTACGAGCAGTACTTC. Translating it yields CASSIAGSLYEQYF.

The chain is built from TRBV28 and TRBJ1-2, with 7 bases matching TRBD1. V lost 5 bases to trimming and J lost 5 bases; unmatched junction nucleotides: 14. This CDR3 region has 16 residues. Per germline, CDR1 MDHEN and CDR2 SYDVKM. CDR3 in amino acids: CASSPHPTGPLYGYTF. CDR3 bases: TGTGCCAGCAGTCCCCACCCGACAGGGCCCCTATATGGCTACACCTTC.

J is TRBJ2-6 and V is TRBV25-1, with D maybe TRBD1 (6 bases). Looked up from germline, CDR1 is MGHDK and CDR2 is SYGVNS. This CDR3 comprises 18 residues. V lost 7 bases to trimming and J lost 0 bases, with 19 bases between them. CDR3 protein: CASTPNDSRGSGANVLTF. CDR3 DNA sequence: TGTGCCAGCACCCCAAACGATTCCAGGGGCTCTGGGGCCAACGTCCTGACTTTC.

The CDR3 region has the DNA TGTGCCAGCATTACCCAATTTTCCCCGAGCTCCTACAATGAGCAGTTCTTC. It encodes CASITQFSPSSYNEQFF. The genes are TRBV28 and TRBJ2-1; D call uncertain. Germline loops: CDR1 MDHEN, CDR2 SYDVKM. The CDR3 is 17 residues long. V gave up 7 bases and J gave up 0 bases, with 19 bases separating them.

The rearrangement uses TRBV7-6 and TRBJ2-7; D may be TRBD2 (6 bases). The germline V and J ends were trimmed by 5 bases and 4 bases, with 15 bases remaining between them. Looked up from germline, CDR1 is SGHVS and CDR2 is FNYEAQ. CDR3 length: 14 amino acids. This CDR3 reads CASSQSTAGYEQYF. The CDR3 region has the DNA TGTGCCAGCAGCCAGAGCACGGCGGGGTACGAGCAGTACTTC.

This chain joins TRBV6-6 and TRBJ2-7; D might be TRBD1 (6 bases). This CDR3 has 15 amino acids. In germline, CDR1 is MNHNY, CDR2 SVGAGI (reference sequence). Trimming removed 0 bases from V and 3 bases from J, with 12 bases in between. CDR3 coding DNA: TGTGCCAGCAGTTACTCCTCGACAGGCGACTACGAGCAGTACTTC. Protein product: CASSYSSTGDYEQYF.

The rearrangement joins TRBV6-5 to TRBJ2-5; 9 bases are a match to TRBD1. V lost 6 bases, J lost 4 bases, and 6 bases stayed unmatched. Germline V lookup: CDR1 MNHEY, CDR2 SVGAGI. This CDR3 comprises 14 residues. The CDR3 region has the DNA TGTGCCAGCAGCTCCGGGACAGGGAGAGAGACCCAGTACTTC. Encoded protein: CASSSGTGRETQYF.

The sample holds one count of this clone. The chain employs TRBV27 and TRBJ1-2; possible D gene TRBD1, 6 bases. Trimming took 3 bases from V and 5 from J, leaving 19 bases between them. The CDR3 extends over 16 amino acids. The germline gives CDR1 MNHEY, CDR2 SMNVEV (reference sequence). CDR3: CASSFTTGPSPYGYTF. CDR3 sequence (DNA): TGTGCCAGCAGTTTCACAACAGGGCCCTCCCCGTATGGCTACACCTTC.

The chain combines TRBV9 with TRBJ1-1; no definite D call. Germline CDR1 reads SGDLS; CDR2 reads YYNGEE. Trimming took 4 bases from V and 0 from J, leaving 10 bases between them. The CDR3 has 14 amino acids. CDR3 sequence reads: CASSSTTMNTEAFF. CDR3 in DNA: TGTGCCAGCAGCTCAACCACAATGAACACTGAAGCTTTCTTT.

The CDR3 loop is CASRQNPGLAADNEQFF. CDR3 sequence (DNA): TGTGCCAGCAGACAAAACCCGGGACTAGCGGCAGACAATGAGCAGTTCTTC. The J gene is TRBJ2-1, the V gene TRBV14; 11 bases are a match to TRBD2. The CDR3 consists of 17 residues. Germline V lookup: CDR1 SGHDN, CDR2 FVKESK. Germline trimming cut 6 bases from V and 5 bases from J; bases unmatched to any gene: 12.